This TCR beta chain was obtained from a study of Ad26.COV2.S vaccination and SARS-CoV-2 variants. About this clone itself: Its matching antigen is unknown.

The data were produced by immunoSEQ multiplex PCR, yet TCRdb's version contains in-frame clones alone and is incomplete. In the table there are around 140,000 clones, about nine tenths of which are singletons. CDR3 length: 10 amino acids. With 4 bases removed from V and 5 bases from J, the gap between germline ends came to 6 bases. Germline assignment: CDR1 DFQATT and CDR2 SNEGSKA (reference sequence). Points from the study as a whole: Breadth, reportedly substantial, characterized the spike-specific CD8+ and CD4+ T cell responses after vaccination.

Sequenced material: peripheral blood, taken after recovery from COVID-19. The rearrangement links TRBV20-1 to TRBJ2-7, with D unresolved. This receptor was identified in a human donor who had recovered from COVID-19. In nucleotides, the CDR3 is TGCAGTGCTAACGGGCACGAGCAGTACTTC. It codes for CSANGHEQYF.